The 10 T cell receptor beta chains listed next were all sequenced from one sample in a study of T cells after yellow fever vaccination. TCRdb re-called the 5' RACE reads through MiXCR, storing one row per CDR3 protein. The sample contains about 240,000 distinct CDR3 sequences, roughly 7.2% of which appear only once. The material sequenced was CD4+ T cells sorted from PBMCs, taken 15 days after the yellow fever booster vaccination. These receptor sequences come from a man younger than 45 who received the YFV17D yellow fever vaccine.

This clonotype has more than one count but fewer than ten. The CDR3 sequence is CASSLGQGRSNFKYF. In nucleotides, the CDR3 is TGTGCCAGCAGTTTGGGACAGGGCCGTTCCAATTTCAAGTATTTT. This sequence joins TRBV12-3 or TRBV12-4 and TRBJ2-3; 9 bases align to TRBD1. Unmatched junction bases numbered 14, after V lost 3 bases and J lost 13 bases. CDR3 length: 15 residues.

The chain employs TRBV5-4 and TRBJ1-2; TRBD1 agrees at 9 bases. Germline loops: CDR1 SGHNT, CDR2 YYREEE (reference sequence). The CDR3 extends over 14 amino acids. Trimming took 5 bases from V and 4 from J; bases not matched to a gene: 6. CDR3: CASRPTGGCYGYTF. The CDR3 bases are TGTGCCAGCAGGCCGACAGGGGGATGCTATGGCTACACCTTC.

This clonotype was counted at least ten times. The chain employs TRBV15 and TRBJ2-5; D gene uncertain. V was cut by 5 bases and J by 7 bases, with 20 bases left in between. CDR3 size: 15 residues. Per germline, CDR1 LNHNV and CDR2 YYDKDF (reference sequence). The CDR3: CATSGNKGRWGTQYF. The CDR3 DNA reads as TGTGCCACCAGCGGTAACAAAGGTCGTTGGGGGACCCAGTACTTC.

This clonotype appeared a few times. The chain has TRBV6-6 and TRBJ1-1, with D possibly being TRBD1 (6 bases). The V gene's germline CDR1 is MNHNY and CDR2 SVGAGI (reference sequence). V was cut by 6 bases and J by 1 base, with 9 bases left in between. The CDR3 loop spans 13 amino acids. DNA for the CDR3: TGTGCCAGCAGGGGACAAGCGAACACTGAAGCTTTCTTT. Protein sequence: CASRGQANTEAFF.

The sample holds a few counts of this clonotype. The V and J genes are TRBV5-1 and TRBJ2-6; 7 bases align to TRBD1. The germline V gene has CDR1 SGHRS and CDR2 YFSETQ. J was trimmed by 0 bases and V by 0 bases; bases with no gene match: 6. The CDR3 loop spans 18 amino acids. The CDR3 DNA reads TGCGCCAGCAGCTTGGCGGGACAGAGAGTCTCTGGGGCCAACGTCCTGACTTTC. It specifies CASSLAGQRVSGANVLTF.

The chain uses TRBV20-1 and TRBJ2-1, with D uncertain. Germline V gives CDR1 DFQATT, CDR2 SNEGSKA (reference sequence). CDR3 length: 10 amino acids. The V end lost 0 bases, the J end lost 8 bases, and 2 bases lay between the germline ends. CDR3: CSAREDEQFF. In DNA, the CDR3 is TGCAGTGCTAGAGAGGATGAGCAGTTCTTC.

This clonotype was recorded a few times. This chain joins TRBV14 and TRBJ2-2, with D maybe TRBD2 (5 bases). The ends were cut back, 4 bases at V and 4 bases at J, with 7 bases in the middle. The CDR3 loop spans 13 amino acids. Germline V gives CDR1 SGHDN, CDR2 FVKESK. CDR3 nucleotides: TGTGCCAGCAGCCGTGCGGGCACCGGGGAGCTGTTTTTT. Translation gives CASSRAGTGELFF.

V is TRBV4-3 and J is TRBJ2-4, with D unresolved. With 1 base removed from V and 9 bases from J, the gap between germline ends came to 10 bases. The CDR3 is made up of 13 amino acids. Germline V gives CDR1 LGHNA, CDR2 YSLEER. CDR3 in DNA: TGCGCCAGCAGCCAAGGGCTAGAAGGCATTCAGTACTTC. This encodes CASSQGLEGIQYF.

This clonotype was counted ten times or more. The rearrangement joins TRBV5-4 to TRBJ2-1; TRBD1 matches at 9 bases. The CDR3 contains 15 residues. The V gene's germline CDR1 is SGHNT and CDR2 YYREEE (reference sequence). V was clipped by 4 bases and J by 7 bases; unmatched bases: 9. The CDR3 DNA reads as TGTGCCAGCAGCCTTCGGACAGGGGTTAGAAATGAGCAGTTCTTC. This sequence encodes CASSLRTGVRNEQFF.

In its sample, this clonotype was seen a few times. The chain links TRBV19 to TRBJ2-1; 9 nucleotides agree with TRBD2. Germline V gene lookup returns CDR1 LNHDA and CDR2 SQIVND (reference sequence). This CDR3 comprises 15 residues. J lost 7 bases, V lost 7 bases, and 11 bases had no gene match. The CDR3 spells CASTRGGGGGNEQFF. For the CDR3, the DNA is TGTGCCAGTACGCGGGGCGGGGGGGGTGGAAATGAGCAGTTCTTC.